These 28 T cell receptor beta chains share one sample of origin, sequenced in a study of beta chain features in type 1 diabetes. Study-wide findings and caveats: Patients with Type 1 diabetes showed moderately but significantly shorter TCRB CDR3s in all four CD4+ subsets.

TCRB transcripts that were expressed got sequenced, as all of the isolated RNA had been reverse transcribed. Clones were read by immunoSEQ multiplex PCR, and TCRdb kept only the in-frame ones, dropping some. The sample holds some 290,000 clones, approximately 24% seen once. For these receptors, no antigen is known. The sequenced sample consisted of naive CD4+ T cells from blood. The source of these receptors is a woman between 25 and 40 years old with type 1 diabetes.

This chain links TRBV10-3 with TRBJ2-2, with 7 bases aligning to TRBD1. The CDR3 sequence is 13 residues long. Germline values: CDR1 ENHRY, CDR2 SYGVKD. The V segment lost 3 bases and the J segment 5 bases; nucleotides outside the gene matches: 0. CDR3 coding DNA: TGTGCCATCAGTGAACAGGGGACCGGGGAGCTGTTTTTT. Translated, it gives CAISEQGTGELFF.

CDR3 protein: CASSVVPTLGGYTF. In DNA, the CDR3 is TGTGCCAGCAGTGTGGTCCCTACCCTTGGTGGCTACACCTTC. The rearrangement links TRBV2 to TRBJ1-2; D unresolved. Trimming cost V 4 bases and J 7 bases, with 16 bases left between them. The CDR3 spans 14 residues. The germline gives CDR1 SNHLY, CDR2 FYNNEI.

The genes are TRBV27 and TRBJ2-1; weak D call: TRBD2 (7 bases). The germline V gene has CDR1 MNHEY and CDR2 SMNVEV (reference sequence). The germline V and J ends were trimmed by 5 bases and 14 bases, with 16 bases remaining between them. CDR3 length equals 12 residues. The CDR3 DNA follows: TGTGCCAGCAGTGCCCTAGGGGGGAGGGAGTTCTTC. Its translation is CASSALGGREFF.

This clone came up a few times. V usage is TRBV29-1 and J usage is TRBJ1-1, with D unresolved. Germline CDR1 and CDR2: SQVTM and ANQGSEA. This CDR3 region has 15 residues. V was shortened by 0 bases and J by 3 bases, with 14 bases between the two germline ends. CDR3: CSVEENGESDTEAFF. CDR3 in DNA: TGCAGCGTTGAAGAGAACGGGGAATCGGACACTGAAGCTTTCTTT.

This clone was counted a few times. V gene TRBV9 combines with J gene TRBJ1-1; 8 positions match TRBD1. This CDR3 comprises 14 residues. V was pared by 2 bases and J by 3 bases, with 3 bases of the junction left unmatched. CDR1 SGDLS and CDR2 YYNGEE come from the germline V gene. The CDR3 protein is CASSVVQGDTEAFF. The CDR3 DNA sequence: TGTGCCAGCAGCGTGGTACAGGGGGACACTGAAGCTTTCTTT.

This clone turned up a few times. The chain employs TRBV5-1 and TRBJ2-1; 7 bases are a match to TRBD2. V shed 5 bases and J 9 bases; nucleotides not matched to a gene: 11. Per the germline V gene, CDR1 is SGHRS and CDR2 is YFSETQ. This CDR3 spans 14 amino acids. CDR3 protein: CASSPIAGVGEQFF. Here the CDR3 DNA reads TGCGCCAGCAGTCCTATTGCGGGAGTAGGTGAGCAGTTCTTC.

The chain recombines TRBV7-9 with TRBJ2-2; 13 nucleotides line up with TRBD2. The CDR3 length is 18 residues. The germline CDR1 and CDR2 sequences are SEHNR and FQNEAQ (reference sequence). Germline trimming cut 4 bases from V and 1 base from J; bases unmatched to any gene: 6. CDR3 residues: CASSSRLAGGQNTGELFF. CDR3 bases: TGTGCCAGCAGCTCTCGACTAGCGGGAGGCCAGAACACCGGGGAGCTGTTTTTT.

Only one count was recorded for this clone. This chain joins TRBV19 and TRBJ1-5, with D maybe TRBD1 (6 bases). Germline V gene data show CDR1 as LNHDA and CDR2 as SQIVND (reference sequence). The CDR3 length is 15 residues. V was pared by 5 bases and J by 3 bases, with 14 bases between. CDR3 in DNA: TGTGCCAGTAGTCAGGGGTCTCGGGTCAATCAGCCCCAGCATTTT. Translating it yields CASSQGSRVNQPQHF.

This clone was seen only a few times. This specimen includes other DNA sequences encoding the same CDR3. This chain joins TRBV25-1 and TRBJ2-1; 12 bases align to TRBD2. The CDR3 is made up of 15 amino acids. Germline loops: CDR1 MGHDK, CDR2 SYGVNS. Trimming cost V 9 bases and J 4 bases; bases outside gene matches: 7. In DNA, the CDR3 is TGTGCCAGTTCCTCGCTAGCGGGAGGGTACAATGAGCAGTTCTTC. Residues: CASSSLAGGYNEQFF. The whole variable domain, filled in from reference TRBV25-1 and TRBJ2-1, reads EADIYQTPRYLVIGTGKKITLECSQTMGHDKMYWYQQDPGMELHLIHYSYGVNSTEKGDLSSESTVSRIRTEHFPLTLESARPSHTSQYLCASSSLAGGYNEQFFGPGTRLTVL.

This clone showed up just a few times. This chain links TRBV19 with TRBJ2-1; D remains ambiguous. Germline V gives CDR1 LNHDA, CDR2 SQIVND (reference sequence). Trimming removed 3 bases from V and 5 bases from J, with 17 bases in between. The CDR3 sequence is 16 residues long. CDR3 sequence (DNA): TGTGCCAGTAGTATCGGGTTCCGTGTCGGCCACAATGAGCAGTTCTTC. Its protein is CASSIGFRVGHNEQFF.

The V and J genes are TRBV29-1 and TRBJ1-5, with D possibly being TRBD1 (6 bases). V lost 6 bases, J lost 4 bases, and 10 bases lay in between. The CDR3 extends over 12 amino acids. Germline loops: CDR1 SQVTM, CDR2 ANQGSEA. The CDR3 is CSVSDRNQPQHF. CDR3 bases: TGCAGCGTATCGGACAGAAATCAGCCCCAGCATTTT.

This clone has more than one count but fewer than ten. The chain uses TRBV30 and TRBJ2-7, with D possibly matching TRBD1 (5 bases). This CDR3 spans 14 amino acids. The germline V and J ends were trimmed by 1 base and 2 bases, with 12 bases remaining between them. Germline-derived CDR1 and CDR2 are GTSNPN and SVGIG (reference sequence). Here the CDR3 reads CAWSGLAGTYEQYF. CDR3 coding DNA: TGTGCCTGGAGTGGGCTGGCAGGGACCTACGAGCAGTACTTC.

This clone was recorded a few times. The rearrangement links TRBV5-1 to TRBJ2-5; D unclear. V was cut by 1 base and J by 5 bases, with 6 bases left in between. Germline V lookup: CDR1 SGHRS, CDR2 YFSETQ. CDR3 length: 12 amino acids. The CDR3 sequence: CASSLSDETQYF. The DNA of the CDR3 is TGCGCCAGCAGCTTGAGCGACGAGACCCAGTACTTC. Using reference TRBV5-1 and TRBJ2-5 for the parts outside the CDR3, the full variable domain is KAGVTQTPRYLIKTRGQQVTLSCSPISGHRSVSWYQQTPGQGLQFLFEYFSETQRNKGNFPGRFSGRQFSNSRSEMNVSTLELGDSALYLCASSLSDETQYFGPGTRLLVL.

The genes are TRBV5-1 and TRBJ2-1; 9 nucleotides match TRBD2. The CDR3 runs 15 residues. From germline, CDR1 is SGHRS and CDR2 YFSETQ. With V trimmed by 0 bases and J by 6 bases, 4 bases remained unmatched. The CDR3 region is CASSLVAGGGNEQFF. In DNA form, the CDR3 reads TGCGCCAGCAGCTTGGTGGCGGGAGGGGGCAATGAGCAGTTCTTC.

There are a few counts of this clone. CDR3 protein: CASSRQAGDQETQYF. CDR3 bases: TGCGCCAGCAGCCGACAAGCGGGAGACCAAGAGACCCAGTACTTC. V gene TRBV5-1 combines with J gene TRBJ2-5, with 8 bases identical to TRBD2. The CDR3 runs to 15 residues. Trimming removed 4 bases from V and 0 bases from J; junction bases left unmatched: 5. Looked up from germline, CDR1 is SGHRS and CDR2 is YFSETQ. The full variable domain, its missing parts supplied by reference TRBV5-1 and TRBJ2-5, is KAGVTQTPRYLIKTRGQQVTLSCSPISGHRSVSWYQQTPGQGLQFLFEYFSETQRNKGNFPGRFSGRQFSNSRSEMNVSTLELGDSALYLCASSRQAGDQETQYFGPGTRLLVL.

V and J are TRBV11-2 and TRBJ2-1, with D uncertain. V was shortened by 5 bases and J by 9 bases, with 17 bases between the two germline ends. This CDR3 contains 14 residues. Germline CDR1 SGHAT, CDR2 FQNNGV. The CDR3 DNA reads as TGTGCCAGCAGCCCAGCCCTAGTTGCCGGTGAGCAGTTCTTC. This sequence encodes CASSPALVAGEQFF.

The chain couples TRBV6-5 to TRBJ1-2, with a possible D match to TRBD1 (5 bases). V was pared by 0 bases and J by 13 bases, with 15 bases between. CDR3 length: 13 residues. The germline V gene has CDR1 MNHEY and CDR2 SVGAGI. The CDR3 loop reads CASSYSNGGSCTF. Here the CDR3 DNA reads TGTGCCAGCAGTTACTCGAACGGGGGATCTTGCACCTTC.

This chain uses TRBV19 with TRBJ2-3; 14 bases agree with TRBD2. V shed 3 bases, J shed 8 bases, and the junction held 10 bases outside the gene matches. This CDR3 contains 17 residues. Looked up from germline, CDR1 is LNHDA and CDR2 is SQIVND (reference sequence). Here the CDR3 DNA reads TGTGCCAGTAGTATGGAACCGGGACTAGCGGGAGAGGGTACGCAGTATTTT. Its protein is CASSMEPGLAGEGTQYF. The full variable domain, in which reference TRBV19 and TRBJ2-3 provide the parts outside the CDR3, is DGGITQSPKYLFRKEGQNVTLSCEQNLNHDAMYWYRQDPGQGLRLIYYSQIVNDFQKGDIAEGYSVSREKKESFPLTVTSAQKNPTAFYLCASSMEPGLAGEGTQYFGPGTRLTVL.

This clone was seen a few times. The rearrangement uses TRBV7-9 and TRBJ2-5; D unresolved. The germline CDR1 and CDR2 sequences are SEHNR and FQNEAQ (reference sequence). The CDR3 covers 13 residues. With 7 bases removed from V and 4 bases from J, the gap between germline ends came to 13 bases. The CDR3 loop is CASTPPSIETQYF. The CDR3 bases are TGTGCCAGCACCCCGCCGAGTATAGAGACCCAGTACTTC.

This chain connects TRBV6-5 to TRBJ1-2, with 9 bases matching TRBD1. This CDR3 region has 15 residues. V lost 5 bases and J lost 3; bases outside the gene matches: 7. Germline CDR1 reads MNHEY; CDR2 reads SVGAGI. The CDR3 sequence: CASSRDRDSYYGYTF. CDR3 DNA sequence: TGTGCCAGCAGTCGGGACAGGGACTCGTACTATGGCTACACCTTC.

The rearrangement links TRBV11-2 to TRBJ2-2, with 9 positions matching TRBD1. The CDR3 contains 15 residues. The V gene end was trimmed by 5 bases and the J gene end by 5 bases; junction bases not matched to a gene: 6. In germline, CDR1 is SGHAT, CDR2 FQNNGV. This chain's CDR3 is CASSPGTGLTGELFF. DNA of the CDR3: TGTGCCAGCAGCCCCGGGACAGGGTTGACCGGGGAGCTGTTTTTT.

The chain links TRBV25-1 to TRBJ1-2, with 7 bases aligning to TRBD1. Trimming removed 6 bases from V and 4 bases from J; junction bases left unmatched: 2. The CDR3 contains 12 residues. The germline CDR1 and CDR2 sequences are MGHDK and SYGVNS. This CDR3 is CASRRDSYGYTF. CDR3 sequence (DNA): TGTGCCAGCAGGAGGGACAGCTATGGCTACACCTTC.

In its sample, this clone was seen once. This rearrangement joins TRBV28 to TRBJ2-5, with 11 bases matching TRBD2. Per the germline V gene, CDR1 is MDHEN and CDR2 is SYDVKM. This CDR3 contains 15 residues. The J segment lost 5 bases and the V segment lost 4 bases, leaving 6 bases of the junction unmatched. CDR3 bases: TGTGCCAGCAGTTCCCCGTCTAGCGGGAGGGAGACCCAGTACTTC. Its translation is CASSSPSSGRETQYF. Supplemented by reference TRBV28 and TRBJ2-5, the full variable domain reads DVKVTQSSRYLVKRTGEKVFLECVQDMDHENMFWYRQDPGLGLRLIYFSYDVKMKEKGDIPEGYSVSREKKERFSLILESASTNQTSMYLCASSSPSSGRETQYFGPGTRLLVL.

The chain uses TRBV14 and TRBJ1-2; possible D gene TRBD1, 5 bases. V lost 1 base, J lost 6 bases, and 9 bases lay in between. Germline V lookup: CDR1 SGHDN, CDR2 FVKESK. CDR3 length: 13 residues. CDR3 region: CASSQAGRNGYTF. The CDR3, as DNA: TGTGCCAGCAGCCAAGCAGGGAGGAATGGCTACACCTTC.

The chain couples TRBV28 to TRBJ2-1; 8 nucleotides match TRBD1. J was trimmed by 6 bases and V by 7 bases; bases with no gene match: 8. Germline CDR1 reads MDHEN; CDR2 reads SYDVKM. The CDR3 sequence is 14 residues long. CDR3 region: CASTPGGRINEQFF. DNA for the CDR3: TGTGCCAGCACCCCAGGGGGCAGGATCAATGAGCAGTTCTTC.

In DNA form, the CDR3 reads TGTGCCAGCAGCAAACCTGGACTAGCGGCCAAAAACATTCAGTACTTC. Its protein is CASSKPGLAAKNIQYF. V and J are TRBV21-1 and TRBJ2-4; whether TRBD2, the table's D call, matches the DNA was not checked. TRBV21-1 is deemed a pseudogene. This CDR3 contains 16 residues.

This clone was seen more than once but under ten times. The CDR3 nucleotides read TGTGCCTGGAGTTTTTCCGGGGTAGAGGGAGAGACCCAGTACTTC. It translates to CAWSFSGVEGETQYF. This chain links TRBV30 with TRBJ2-5; D might be TRBD2 (5 bases). Trimming shortened V by 2 bases and J by 4 bases, and 17 bases separated the two germline ends. The CDR3 runs 15 residues. CDR1 GTSNPN and CDR2 SVGIG come from the germline V gene (reference sequence).

This clone was seen only a few times. V and J are TRBV9 and TRBJ2-4, with TRBD1 matching over 8 bases. There are 15 residues in the CDR3. CDR1 is SGDLS and CDR2 is YYNGEE in the germline V gene. The CDR3 spells CARALLWTGLGIQYF. In DNA form, the CDR3 reads TGTGCAAGAGCCTTGCTTTGGACAGGGCTTGGCATTCAGTACTTC. Based on the CDR3 plus reference TRBV9 and TRBJ2-4, the full variable domain is DSGVTQTPKHLITATGQRVTLRCSPRSGDLSVYWYQQSLDQGLQFLIQYYNGEERAKGNILERFSAQQFPDLHSELNLSSLELGDSALYFCARALLWTGLGIQYFGAGTRLSVL.